This TCR beta chain was sequenced during a study of OX40 agonist ivuxolimab in advanced cancers. As for the study in general: Treatment of patients was with ivuxolimab, an agonistic anti-OX40 (CD134) antibody.

Per the germline V gene, CDR1 is SQVTM and CDR2 is ANQGSEA. The junction had 4 bases not matched to a gene; V was cut back by 2 bases and J by 0 bases. The CDR3 extends over 15 amino acids. Overall study findings and caveats: Both blood CD4+ and CD8+ T cells showed clonal growth by week 6 at 0.1 to 3.0 mg/kg. Expanded clones were, on average, more numerous in CD8+ T cells than in CD4+.

Clones were sequenced by immunoSEQ multiplex PCR, and TCRdb holds only the in-frame ones, with some missing. The sample records some 22,000 clones, 80% to 90% being singletons. Points on this clone: Its antigen is not identified.

Material: CD4+ or CD8+ T cells sorted from blood, obtained in a trial of the OX40 agonist ivuxolimab. The V call is TRBV29-1, the J call TRBJ2-7, with TRBD2 matching 10 bases. This receptor was obtained from an adult with an advanced solid tumor such as melanoma, head and neck, liver or kidney cancer. The CDR3 sequence is CSVEIAGGLSYEQYF. Here the CDR3 DNA reads TGCAGCGTTGAAATAGCGGGGGGCCTCTCCTACGAGCAGTACTTC.